The present T cell receptor beta chain was sequenced within a study of blood T cell repertoires in COVID-19. For the study at large: Spain, Italy and the United States supplied samples that represented acute and convalescent COVID-19. The cDNA or gDNA used as material had been derived from T cells, B-cell-depleted T cells, or PBMCs.

Original data processing: The authors estimated nucleated cell counts from reference gene primer amplification. TCRdb's copy holds only in-frame clones and misses some; the assay was immunoSEQ multiplex PCR. That table is the source of V, J and clone size, and D and trimming were worked out from the DNA. Among around 200,000 clones listed, around 82% were seen once. The V gene end was trimmed by 6 bases and the J gene end by 2 bases; junction bases not matched to a gene: 4. This CDR3 is 14 amino acids long. Germline V gene data show CDR1 as LNHDA and CDR2 as SQIVND (reference sequence). Input material: peripheral blood. The TCR was taken from a woman between 35 and 50 years old with active or convalescent COVID-19. The chain is built from TRBV19 and TRBJ1-2; TRBD1 aligns across 9 bases. The CDR3 nucleotides read TGTGCCAGTAGGGGGACAGGGTCCAACTATGGCTACACCTTC. Its translation is CASRGTGSNYGYTF.